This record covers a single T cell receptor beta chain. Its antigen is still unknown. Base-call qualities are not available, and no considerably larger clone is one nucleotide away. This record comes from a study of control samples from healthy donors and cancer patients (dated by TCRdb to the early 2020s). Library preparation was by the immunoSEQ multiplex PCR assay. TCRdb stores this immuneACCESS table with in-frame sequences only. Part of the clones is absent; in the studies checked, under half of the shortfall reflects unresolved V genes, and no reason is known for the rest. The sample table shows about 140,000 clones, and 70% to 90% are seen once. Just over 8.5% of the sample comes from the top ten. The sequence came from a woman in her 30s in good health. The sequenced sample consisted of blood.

CDR3 loop: CASSPSAVSSYNSPLHF. The DNA is TGTGCCAGCTCACCATCGGCGGTGAGCTCCTATAATTCACCCCTCCACTTT. This receptor chain uses TRBV18 and TRBJ1-6; the D gene is unclear. Based on the germline V gene, the CDR1 and CDR2 sequences are KGHSH and LQKENI. The CDR3 holds 17 amino acids from the cysteine to the phenylalanine. Of the read, only the CDR3 DNA is kept; its 51 bases are in frame from base 1. V and J are truncated by 2 bases and 0 bases respectively, leaving an intervening sequence of 11 bases.